Following are 10 T cell receptor beta chains from one sample sequenced in a study of response to subunit inactivated influenza vaccine. MiXCR, run by TCRdb on the RT-PCR reads, gives a single entry per CDR3 protein. Seen here are about 160,000 distinct CDR3 sequences, approximately 10% observed once, and the top ten hold roughly an eighth. The source material was non-naive T cells sorted from PBMCs, sampled 45 days after vaccination. The receptors stem from a man aged 45 to 65 who received an inactivated influenza vaccine.

Only a few counts were recorded for this clonotype. The chain joins TRBV18 to TRBJ2-7; 7 bases map to TRBD2. CDR1 is KGHSH, CDR2 LQKENI, per germline. The CDR3 covers 11 residues. V lost 6 bases and J lost 7; bases outside the gene matches: 3. The CDR3 DNA is TGTGCCAGCTCTGGGAGGGGTGAGCAGTACTTC. Encoded protein: CASSGRGEQYF.

This clonotype showed up many times. DNA of the CDR3: TGTGCCAGTCCGTTGGTCCGGGACGACACCTACAATGAGCAGTTCTTC. Translation: CASPLVRDDTYNEQFF. The gene calls are TRBV25-1 and TRBJ2-1, with D perhaps matching TRBD1 or TRBD2 (5 bases each). The CDR3 consists of 16 residues. Trimming pared 9 bases from V and 2 bases from J, leaving 20 bases between. Germline V gene data show CDR1 as MGHDK and CDR2 as SYGVNS.

This clonotype was seen repeatedly, ten times or more. The germline gene is not matched at one end of the junction; a read error may be the cause. J is TRBJ2-5 and V is TRBV5-6, with D tentatively TRBD1 or TRBD2 (5 bases each). Germline CDR1 SGHDT, CDR2 YYEEEE. CDR3 size: 14 residues. The CDR3 DNA reads as TGTGCCAGCAGCTTCCCCGGGACGCCAGTTGATTCGGACTTC. Translation gives CASSFPGTPVDSDF.

This clonotype was detected ten times or more. This chain joins TRBV20-1 and TRBJ2-1, with 8 bases lining up with TRBD2. Germline assignment: CDR1 DFQATT and CDR2 SNEGSKA (reference sequence). The CDR3 has 16 amino acids. V lost 3 bases to trimming and J lost 1 base; unmatched junction nucleotides: 8. CDR3 DNA: TGCAGTGCTAGCAGCGAACTAGCGGATTCCTACAATGAGCAGTTCTTC. Its protein product is CSASSELADSYNEQFF.

The rearrangement uses TRBV12-3 or TRBV12-4 and TRBJ1-5, with D unclear. This CDR3 region has 13 residues. The V end was cut by 2 bases, the J end by 10 bases, with 12 bases between. The CDR3 loop reads CASSLTRLAPQHF. The DNA of the CDR3 is TGTGCCAGCAGTTTAACCAGGTTGGCACCCCAGCATTTT.

This clonotype has a handful of counts. This chain links TRBV28 with TRBJ2-4, with D possibly called TRBD1 or TRBD2 (6 bases each). The CDR3 has 14 residues. CDR1 and CDR2 (germline): MDHEN, SYDVKM. The V gene lost 2 bases and the J gene lost 7 bases, with 12 bases spanning the gap. CDR3 nucleotides: TGTGCCAGCAGTTTAAGGGGGGAATGGAACATTCAGTACTTC. Translated, it gives CASSLRGEWNIQYF.

Concerning this clonotype itself: This may be a read error: a much more frequent sequence differs by one nucleotide. The CDR3 protein is CASSLDPGLAGELCF. CDR3 nucleotide sequence: TGTGCCAGCAGCTTAGACCCAGGGCTGGCCGGGGAGCTGTGTTTT. The rearrangement links TRBV7-2 to TRBJ2-2; perhaps D is TRBD1 or TRBD2 (5 bases each). CDR1 SGHTA and CDR2 FQGNSA come from the germline V gene. There are 15 residues in the CDR3.

This clonotype showed up just a few times. The chain employs TRBV12-3 or TRBV12-4 and TRBJ2-1; D remains ambiguous. This CDR3 is 12 amino acids long. Trimming removed 6 bases at V and 4 bases at J, with 7 bases between. The CDR3 region has the DNA TGTGCCAGCAGCTCCACTTACAATGAGCAGTTCTTC. Amino acids: CASSSTYNEQFF.

As for this clonotype: The junction shows a germline mismatch at one end, possibly a read error. The genes are TRBV5-1 and TRBJ2-3, with a possible D match to TRBD2 (6 bases). Looked up from germline, CDR1 is SGHRS and CDR2 is YFSETQ. The CDR3 has 15 amino acids. The CDR3 DNA reads TGCGCCAGCAGCTTGGTAGGACTAAGCACATATACGCAGTATTTT. Translated: CASSLVGLSTYTQYF.

V is TRBV7-2 and J is TRBJ1-1; a possible D gene is TRBD1 (5 bases). V gave up 4 bases and J gave up 0 bases, with 9 bases separating them. Germline lookup yields CDR1 SGHTA and CDR2 FQGNSA. There are 14 residues in the CDR3. CDR3 DNA sequence: TGTGCCAGCAGCTCGGGACCGTTGAACACTGAAGCTTTCTTT. Its translation is CASSSGPLNTEAFF.